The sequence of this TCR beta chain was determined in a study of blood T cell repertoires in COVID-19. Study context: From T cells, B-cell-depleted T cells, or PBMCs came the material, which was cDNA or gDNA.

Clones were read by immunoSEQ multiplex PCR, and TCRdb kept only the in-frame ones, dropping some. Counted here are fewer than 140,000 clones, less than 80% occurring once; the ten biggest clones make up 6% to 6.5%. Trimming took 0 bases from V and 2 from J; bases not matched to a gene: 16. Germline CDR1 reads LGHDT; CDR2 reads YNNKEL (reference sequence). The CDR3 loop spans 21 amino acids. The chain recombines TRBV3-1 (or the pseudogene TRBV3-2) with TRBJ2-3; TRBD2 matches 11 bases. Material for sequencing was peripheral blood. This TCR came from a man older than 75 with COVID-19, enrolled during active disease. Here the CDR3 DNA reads TGTGCCAGCAGCCAAGATGTTGCTCGAGGGACTAGCGGTAATGACACAGATACGCAGTATTTT. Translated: CASSQDVARGTSGNDTDTQYF.